Shown below are 13 T cell receptor beta chains from a single sample sequenced in a study of blood T cell repertoires in COVID-19. Assay used: immunoSEQ multiplex PCR; TCRdb lists only in-frame clones, some missing. The sample consists of about 250,000 clones, around 88% of them appearing once. Sequences were obtained from peripheral blood. The receptors derive from a woman aged 30 to 39 with COVID-19, enrolled during active disease.

V gene TRBV12-3 or TRBV12-4 combines with J gene TRBJ2-3, with TRBD2 as a possible D gene (5 bases). V was trimmed by 7 bases and J by 4 bases, leaving 12 bases between them. The CDR3 spans 13 residues. In DNA, the CDR3 is TGTGCCAGCACCGACCTAGCTGCAGATACGCAGTATTTT. Its translation: CASTDLAADTQYF.

This clone was detected once. This rearrangement joins TRBV12-3 or TRBV12-4 to TRBJ1-5; D is perhaps TRBD1 (6 bases). The CDR3 is 13 amino acids. V gave up 3 bases and J gave up 6 bases, with 9 bases separating them. The CDR3: CASSFGGAQPQHF. DNA of the CDR3: TGTGCCAGCAGTTTCGGGGGGGCTCAGCCCCAGCATTTT.

This chain connects TRBV6-2 or TRBV6-3 to TRBJ2-3; 9 positions match TRBD2. Trimming cost V 2 bases and J 0 bases; bases outside gene matches: 6. CDR1 MNHEY and CDR2 SVGEGT come from the germline V gene. The CDR3 runs 17 residues. The CDR3 is CASSYPSSGGSTDTQYF. The CDR3, as DNA: TGTGCCAGCAGTTACCCTAGTAGCGGGGGAAGCACAGATACGCAGTATTTT.

The chain employs TRBV28 and TRBJ1-1; 9 positions match TRBD1. Looked up from germline, CDR1 is MDHEN and CDR2 is SYDVKM. The CDR3 extends over 15 amino acids. J gave up 6 bases and V 1 base, and 6 bases lay outside the gene matches. The CDR3 spells CASSLSDRGMAEAFF. In nucleotides, the CDR3 is TGTGCCAGCAGTTTATCCGACAGGGGGATGGCTGAAGCTTTCTTT.

The rearrangement links TRBV7-2 to TRBJ1-5; D remains unclear. Germline loops: CDR1 SGHTA, CDR2 FQGNSA. The CDR3 runs to 14 residues. The germline V and J ends were trimmed by 3 bases and 8 bases, with 14 bases remaining between them. The CDR3 DNA reads as TGTGCCAGCAGCTTTGCGGGCGGGAGGGAGCCCCAGCATTTT. This gives the protein CASSFAGGREPQHF.

Many counts were recorded for this clone. This chain links TRBV5-4 with TRBJ2-1; TRBD2 might be the D (5 bases). The CDR3 is 12 residues long. Germline V gene lookup returns CDR1 SGHNT and CDR2 YYREEE (reference sequence). Trimming left V 4 bases short and J 9 bases short, with 11 bases between. The CDR3 spells CASSPDWSEQFF. The CDR3 nucleotides are TGTGCCAGCAGCCCGGACTGGAGTGAGCAGTTCTTC.

The chain is built from TRBV11-2 and TRBJ2-3, with 12 bases matching TRBD2. This CDR3 has 16 residues. CDR1 is SGHAT and CDR2 is FQNNGV in the germline V gene. Trimming removed 7 bases from V and 5 bases from J; junction bases left unmatched: 10. The CDR3, as DNA: TGTGCCAGCACTCCCCTAGCGGGAGGGCCACGAGATACGCAGTATTTT. Its protein is CASTPLAGGPRDTQYF.

J is TRBJ2-4 and V is TRBV19; no firm D call. CDR3 length: 15 amino acids. Germline V CDR1 and CDR2: LNHDA, SQIVND (reference sequence). Trimming shortened V by 4 bases and J by 0 bases, and 10 bases separated the two germline ends. The CDR3 spells CASSTRPAAKNIQYF. CDR3 coding DNA: TGTGCCAGTAGTACCAGGCCAGCAGCCAAAAACATTCAGTACTTC.

This clone was counted once. Other DNA sequences in the same sample also yield this CDR3. This sequence joins TRBV29-1 and TRBJ1-1, with 10 bases identical to TRBD1. The J segment lost 3 bases and the V segment lost 4 bases, leaving 2 bases of the junction unmatched. The CDR3 spans 13 residues. Germline V CDR1 and CDR2: SQVTM, ANQGSEA. In DNA, the CDR3 is TGCAGCGTTGCCGGACAGGGGGACACTGAAGCTTTCTTT. This translates into CSVAGQGDTEAFF.

The table lists this clone with a few counts. The rearrangement links TRBV10-1 to TRBJ2-3; no reliable D call. Germline V gene data show CDR1 as WNHNN and CDR2 as SYGVQD (reference sequence). Deletions cut 3 bases from V and 2 bases from J, with 12 bases between. The CDR3 extends over 15 amino acids. The CDR3 reads CASSDGGATTDTQYF. The CDR3, as DNA: TGCGCCAGCAGTGACGGCGGAGCTACCACAGATACGCAGTATTTT.

The chain's CDR3 is CASSPTGGEGYGYTF. CDR3 sequence (DNA): TGTGCCAGCTCACCGACCGGGGGTGAGGGCTATGGCTACACCTTC. The chain has TRBV18 and TRBJ1-2; TRBD1 might be the D (5 bases). Germline V lookup: CDR1 KGHSH, CDR2 LQKENI. Trimming removed 3 bases from V and 4 bases from J, with 15 bases in between. The CDR3 covers 15 residues.

J is TRBJ1-4 and V is TRBV10-2, with D perhaps TRBD1 (5 bases). V lost 0 bases, J lost 6 bases, and 8 bases lay in between. There are 14 residues in the CDR3. The germline V gene encodes CDR1 WSHSY and CDR2 SAAADI. CDR3 in amino acids: CASSESGGHEKLFF. CDR3 coding DNA: TGCGCCAGCAGTGAGTCCGGGGGACATGAAAAACTGTTTTTT.

The gene calls are TRBV9 and TRBJ2-1, with 13 bases identical to TRBD2. With V trimmed by 5 bases and J by 2 bases, 7 bases remained unmatched. Germline-derived CDR1 and CDR2 are SGDLS and YYNGEE. CDR3 length: 17 residues. CDR3 region: CASRGTTSGGPYNEQFF. As DNA, the CDR3 is TGTGCCAGCAGAGGAACGACTAGCGGGGGGCCCTACAATGAGCAGTTCTTC.